The 29 T cell receptor beta chains in this list originate from one sample, sequenced in a study of fetal regulatory T cell absence and autoimmunity. The data were produced by immunoSEQ multiplex PCR, yet TCRdb's version contains in-frame clones alone and is incomplete. The table lists 85,000 to 100,000 clones, roughly 78% of them singletons. The sample was pancreas tissue. The origin of the receptors is a male donor with IPEX syndrome.

This chain joins TRBV6-1 and TRBJ1-1; D remains unclear. V gave up 2 bases and J gave up 1 base, with 14 bases separating them. The germline V gene has CDR1 MNHNS and CDR2 SASEGT. This CDR3 has 16 amino acids. The CDR3 here is CASSEPWVLENTEAFF. DNA for the CDR3: TGTGCCAGCAGTGAACCCTGGGTCCTTGAGAACACTGAAGCTTTCTTT.

V usage is TRBV5-1 and J usage is TRBJ1-2; the match to TRBD1 covers 7 bases. Germline CDR1 reads SGHRS; CDR2 reads YFSETQ. After removal of 4 bases from V and 5 bases from J, the junction contained 11 bases not matched to a gene. This CDR3 contains 15 residues. The CDR3 region is CASSIRQGAVYGYTF. The CDR3 bases are TGCGCCAGCAGCATTCGACAGGGAGCGGTATATGGCTACACCTTC.

This chain links TRBV19 with TRBJ2-3, with D possibly being TRBD2 (5 bases). This CDR3 is 13 amino acids long. Per the germline V gene, CDR1 is LNHDA and CDR2 is SQIVND (reference sequence). CDR3: CPVGADATDTQYF. The CDR3 DNA follows: TGTCCAGTGGGAGCAGACGCTACAGATACGCAGTATTTT.

The chain employs TRBV7-2 and TRBJ2-7; 12 bases are a match to TRBD2. The CDR3 is 15 amino acids. Trimming at V came to 3 bases and at J to 7 bases, leaving 7 bases not matched to a gene. Germline V gene sequence: CDR1 SGHTA, CDR2 FQGNSA. Here the CDR3 reads CASSFRLAGALEQYF. DNA for the CDR3: TGTGCCAGCAGCTTCAGACTAGCGGGAGCGTTAGAGCAGTACTTC. Full variable domain (rest looked up from reference TRBV7-2 and TRBJ2-7): GAGVSQSPSNKVTEKGKDVELRCDPISGHTALYWYRQSLGQGLEFLIYFQGNSAPDKSGLPSDRFSAERTGGSVSTLTIQRTQQEDSAVYLCASSFRLAGALEQYFGPGTRLTVT.

The V and J genes are TRBV9 and TRBJ2-7, with 9 bases that match TRBD2. In germline, CDR1 is SGDLS, CDR2 YYNGEE. This CDR3 contains 15 residues. V was clipped by 4 bases and J by 6 bases; unmatched bases: 11. The CDR3 nucleotides read TGTGCCAGCAGCCCAGAACCGGGACTAGCACCCGAGCAGTACTTC. Translation: CASSPEPGLAPEQYF.

The rearrangement links TRBV11-3 to TRBJ2-1; TRBD1 agrees at 9 bases. There are 15 residues in the CDR3. Per the germline V gene, CDR1 is SGHNT and CDR2 is YENEEA. Germline trimming cut 5 bases from V and 8 bases from J; bases unmatched to any gene: 10. CDR3 sequence: CASSPGQGGGYEQFF. CDR3 nucleotides: TGTGCCAGCAGCCCGGGACAGGGAGGTGGATATGAGCAGTTCTTC.

The chain uses TRBV7-9 and TRBJ2-1; tentatively, D is TRBD2 (6 bases). The CDR3 extends over 13 amino acids. Germline CDR1 and CDR2: SEHNR and FQNEAQ (reference sequence). V was cut by 1 base and J by 12 bases, with 13 bases left in between. The chain's CDR3 is CASSLEGTQVQFF. Written as DNA, the CDR3 is TGTGCCAGCAGCTTAGAAGGGACTCAGGTGCAGTTCTTC.

The chain has TRBV6-5 and TRBJ2-1; tentatively, D is TRBD2 (5 bases). Trimming shortened V by 2 bases and J by 6 bases, and 11 bases separated the two germline ends. The germline gives CDR1 MNHEY, CDR2 SVGAGI. CDR3 length: 14 amino acids. The CDR3, as DNA: TGTGCCAGCAGTTACGCGGGTCCTAGCAATGAGCAGTTCTTC. Translating gives CASSYAGPSNEQFF.

V usage is TRBV4-1 and J usage is TRBJ1-2; D gene uncertain. The CDR3 consists of 13 residues. From germline, CDR1 is MGHRA and CDR2 YSYEKL. V dropped 1 base and J dropped 4 bases, with 7 bases sitting between them. CDR3 region: CASSQVTSYGYTF. CDR3 sequence (DNA): TGCGCCAGCAGCCAAGTTACTTCCTATGGCTACACCTTC.

In the case of this clone: Additional DNA sequences in this sample encode the identical CDR3. The CDR3 coding sequence is TGCGCCAGCAGCTTGGGACAGGGAGGAGGCTACACCTTC. Protein sequence: CASSLGQGGGYTF. The rearrangement links TRBV5-1 to TRBJ1-2; 7 bases agree with TRBD1. The germline V gene has CDR1 SGHRS and CDR2 YFSETQ. Trimming removed 0 bases from V and 8 bases from J; junction bases left unmatched: 4. The CDR3 runs to 13 residues. The variable domain in full, with the rest retrieved from reference TRBV5-1 and TRBJ1-2, is KAGVTQTPRYLIKTRGQQVTLSCSPISGHRSVSWYQQTPGQGLQFLFEYFSETQRNKGNFPGRFSGRQFSNSRSEMNVSTLELGDSALYLCASSLGQGGGYTFGSGTRLTVV.

The J gene is TRBJ1-3, the V gene TRBV30; D is possibly TRBD1 (6 bases). This CDR3 region has 15 residues. V lost 2 bases to trimming and J lost 0 bases, with 11 bases between them. Germline V gene lookup returns CDR1 GTSNPN and CDR2 SVGIG (reference sequence). The CDR3 bases are TGTGCCTGGAGTATCGGACAGAGCTCTGGAAACACCATATATTTT. It yields the protein CAWSIGQSSGNTIYF.

This clone is a singleton in its sample. The chain links TRBV5-5 to TRBJ2-7; D is tentatively TRBD1 or TRBD2 (5 bases each). Trimming took 4 bases from V and 2 from J, leaving 16 bases between them. The length of the CDR3 is 15 residues. Germline CDR1 is SGHKS and CDR2 is YYEKEE (reference sequence). Here the CDR3 DNA reads TGTGCCAGCAGCAGATGGCCGGGACCCACCTACGAGCAGTACTTC. Translation: CASSRWPGPTYEQYF.

The V call is TRBV4-3, the J call TRBJ1-4; 11 nucleotides agree with TRBD1. The CDR3 is 14 residues long. J was trimmed by 2 bases and V by 8 bases; bases with no gene match: 1. Germline CDR1 LGHNA, CDR2 YSLEER. The CDR3 nucleotides are TGCGCCAGCGGGACAGGGGGTACTAATGAAAAACTGTTTTTT. It specifies CASGTGGTNEKLFF.

The V gene is TRBV4-1, the J gene TRBJ1-3; perhaps TRBD1 as D (6 bases). V lost 4 bases and J 0 bases, leaving 22 bases between the germline ends. The CDR3 is 19 residues long. Germline assignment: CDR1 MGHRA and CDR2 YSYEKL. Written as DNA, the CDR3 is TGCGCCAGCAGCCGCCCACAGGGTACCTTTTACCCCTCTGGAAACACCATATATTTT. Residues: CASSRPQGTFYPSGNTIYF.

The chain is built from TRBV9 and TRBJ2-3; possibly TRBD1 or TRBD2 for D (5 bases each). V lost 0 bases to trimming and J lost 2 bases, with 13 bases between them. The V gene's germline CDR1 is SGDLS and CDR2 YYNGEE. The CDR3 is 16 amino acids. The CDR3, as DNA: TGTGCCAGCAGCGTAGTAGGTTGGGGGTCCACAGATACGCAGTATTTT. Its protein is CASSVVGWGSTDTQYF.

This chain uses TRBV5-1 with TRBJ2-7; 14 bases are shared with TRBD2. The V gene end was trimmed by 4 bases and the J gene end by 1 base; junction bases not matched to a gene: 7. CDR3 size: 17 residues. Germline lookup yields CDR1 SGHRS and CDR2 YFSETQ. CDR3 nucleotide sequence: TGCGCCAGCAGCCTCGGGACTAGCGGGGGCCCTTCCTACGAGCAGTACTTC. It specifies CASSLGTSGGPSYEQYF.

There are a few counts of this clone. V gene TRBV19 combines with J gene TRBJ2-5; tentatively, D is TRBD2 (5 bases). CDR1 is LNHDA, CDR2 SQIVND, per germline (reference sequence). CDR3 length equals 12 residues. The V gene lost 1 base and the J gene lost 5 bases, with 5 bases spanning the gap. CDR3 residues: CASSIAGETQYF. The CDR3 DNA reads TGTGCCAGTAGTATAGCGGGGGAGACCCAGTACTTC.

J is TRBJ1-4 and V is TRBV5-1, with D unclear. This CDR3 has 9 residues. V lost 7 bases, J lost 15 bases, and 10 bases lay in between. The germline CDR1 and CDR2 sequences are SGHRS and YFSETQ. As DNA, the CDR3 is TGCGCCAGCCGCAGCCTGTTGTTTTTT. Translating gives CASRSLLFF.

The chain uses TRBV6-1 and TRBJ1-1, with D unclear. V shed 5 bases and J shed 6 bases, with 10 bases lying between them. CDR3 length: 12 amino acids. Germline V CDR1 and CDR2: MNHNS, SASEGT. The CDR3 nucleotides read TGTGCCAGCAGTCGGACTTCCTCTGAAGCTTTCTTT. Its protein is CASSRTSSEAFF.

The chain joins TRBV7-9 to TRBJ2-5, with TRBD2 identical over 11 bases. With V trimmed by 0 bases and J by 4 bases, 4 bases remained unmatched. The CDR3 has 16 residues. Germline CDR1 reads SEHNR; CDR2 reads FQNEAQ (reference sequence). CDR3 loop: CASSLAFGLAGETQYF. The CDR3 nucleotides are TGTGCCAGCAGCTTAGCCTTCGGACTAGCGGGAGAGACCCAGTACTTC.

The chain uses TRBV7-2 and TRBJ2-5; D gene ambiguous. The V and J ends lost 0 bases and 5 bases respectively, with 10 bases between them. The CDR3 length is 14 residues. CDR1 is SGHTA and CDR2 is FQGNSA in the germline V gene. The CDR3 region is CASSLAAPSETQYF. CDR3 DNA sequence: TGTGCCAGCAGCTTAGCGGCCCCCTCCGAGACCCAGTACTTC. Full variable domain (rest looked up from reference TRBV7-2 and TRBJ2-5): GAGVSQSPSNKVTEKGKDVELRCDPISGHTALYWYRQSLGQGLEFLIYFQGNSAPDKSGLPSDRFSAERTGGSVSTLTIQRTQQEDSAVYLCASSLAAPSETQYFGPGTRLLVL.

J is TRBJ2-3 and V is TRBV7-9; tentatively, D is TRBD1 (7 bases). Per the germline V gene, CDR1 is SEHNR and CDR2 is FQNEAQ (reference sequence). V was trimmed by 0 bases and J by 6 bases, leaving 16 bases between them. The CDR3 loop spans 16 amino acids. The CDR3 DNA is TGTGCCAGCAGCTTAGCGCGGGGCAGGGGGTCTGATACGCAGTATTTT. Translating it yields CASSLARGRGSDTQYF.

The chain joins TRBV19 to TRBJ2-1; 12 bases agree with TRBD2. V gave up 1 base and J gave up 5 bases; unmatched junction bases: 0. CDR1 is LNHDA, CDR2 SQIVND, per germline (reference sequence). CDR3 length: 15 amino acids. This CDR3 reads CASSIGLAGDNEQFF. The DNA of the CDR3 is TGTGCCAGTAGTATAGGACTAGCGGGAGACAATGAGCAGTTCTTC.

The chain has TRBV5-5 and TRBJ1-4; maybe TRBD1 (5 bases). V lost 0 bases and J lost 0, with 9 bases in between. Germline CDR1 and CDR2: SGHKS and YYEKEE (reference sequence). The CDR3 runs to 16 residues. The CDR3 DNA follows: TGTGCCAGCAGCTTGGCCGACAGAGCAACTAATGAAAAACTGTTTTTT. Translated, it gives CASSLADRATNEKLFF.

The chain links TRBV29-1 to TRBJ2-7; TRBD2 matches at 11 bases. V trimming: 4 bases; J trimming: 3 bases; junction bases outside the gene matches: 5. Germline CDR1 is SQVTM and CDR2 is ANQGSEA. The CDR3 loop spans 14 amino acids. The CDR3 loop reads CSVAGTSGFYEQYF. For the CDR3, the DNA is TGCAGCGTTGCCGGGACTAGCGGCTTCTACGAGCAGTACTTC.

The J gene is TRBJ2-3, the V gene TRBV6-6; 8 bases align to TRBD2. CDR1 and CDR2 (germline): MNHNY, SVGAGI (reference sequence). V was clipped by 6 bases and J by 0 bases; unmatched bases: 8. There are 16 residues in the CDR3. The CDR3 DNA reads TGTGCCAGCAGACTACTAGCGGTCCCTAGCACAGATACGCAGTATTTT. Protein sequence: CASRLLAVPSTDTQYF.

For the CDR3, the DNA is TGTGCCAGCCTAGCGGGCCCCACAGATACGCAGTATTTT. Translating gives CASLAGPTDTQYF. This chain connects TRBV6-1 to TRBJ2-3; TRBD2 matches at 8 bases. The J segment lost 2 bases and the V segment lost 8 bases, leaving 3 bases of the junction unmatched. The germline gives CDR1 MNHNS, CDR2 SASEGT. The CDR3 length is 13 residues.

The chain joins TRBV4-1 to TRBJ2-7; TRBD1 matches 11 bases. The V segment lost 1 base and the J segment 6 bases; nucleotides outside the gene matches: 2. The CDR3 is made up of 14 amino acids. Germline CDR1 is MGHRA and CDR2 is YSYEKL. This CDR3 reads CASSQAGTGGEQYF. CDR3 nucleotides: TGCGCCAGCAGCCAAGCCGGGACAGGGGGCGAGCAGTACTTC.

The chain employs TRBV4-1 and TRBJ2-7, with 8 bases fitting TRBD2. The V gene's germline CDR1 is MGHRA and CDR2 YSYEKL. There are 14 residues in the CDR3. After removal of 0 bases from V and 7 bases from J, the junction contained 5 bases not matched to a gene. The CDR3 nucleotides are TGCGCCAGCAGCCAAGATCCTACGGGGGGGGAGCAGTACTTC. It yields the protein CASSQDPTGGEQYF.